This T cell receptor (beta chain) was identified in a study of cytomegalovirus exposure and HLA in healthy donors. Findings and limits, study-wide: Usually a TCR sequence was rare, but some public TCRs were found in many donors.

Comment on this clone: Its antigen remains unknown.

CDR3 length: 13 amino acids. Germline CDR1 is SGHVS and CDR2 is FQNEAQ. V was trimmed by 8 bases and J by 0 bases, leaving 11 bases between them. TCRdb's table, derived via immunoSEQ multiplex PCR, lists solely in-frame clones and lacks some. The sample has about 240,000 clones, around nine tenths seen once. V usage is TRBV7-8 and J usage is TRBJ2-7; possibly TRBD1 for D (6 bases). Sequenced material: PBMCs. The source is a young man in good health and CMV-seronegative. In DNA form, the CDR3 reads TGTGCCAGCCTACAGGGTACCTCCTACGAGCAGTACTTC. Residues: CASLQGTSYEQYF.